The clone carrying this TCR beta chain occurred many times. Its antigen is unknown. The entry originates in a study of T cells in Graves' hyperthyroidism and ophthalmopathy. Study results and limitations: Also found in blood were most expanded thyroid clonotypes above 0.001.

The TCR beta CDR3 regions underwent amplification using RNA transcripts as the source. First-round RT-PCR targeting the TCR CDR3 was performed with the HTBI primer set. TCRdb re-derived calls from the multiplex PCR reads in MiXCR, one entry per CDR3 protein. Among 300,000 to 400,000 distinct CDR3 sequences listed, 14% were seen once. For the diagnoses, clinical symptoms, serum thyroxine and TRAb, thyroid ultrasound and orbital computed tomography were used. The length of the CDR3 is 15 residues. The germline gives CDR1 LNHDA, CDR2 SQIVND (reference sequence). V lost 1 base and J 5 bases, leaving 9 bases between the germline ends.

This sequence joins TRBV19 and TRBJ2-6; no clear D gene. This receptor was obtained from a woman aged 60-75 years with Graves' hyperthyroidism. The sequenced sample consisted of blood. CDR3 DNA: TGTGCCAGTAGTATAGTGCAGCCCTGGGCCAACGTCCTGACTTTC. It encodes CASSIVQPWANVLTF.